This T cell receptor beta chain was documented in a study of CD8+CD57+ T cells in acquired aplastic anemia. Turning to the study itself: When averaged, DNA from sorted CD4+ and CD8+ cells came to around 3.1 ug. Study-wide results and limits: For CD8+ Simpson's diversity, patients and controls showed no significant difference.

Profiling that covered TCR beta VDJ and CDR3 relied on genomic DNA as its template. TCRdb analysed the reads with MiXCR anew, one entry per CDR3 protein. The sample has around 430,000 distinct CDR3 sequences, about a third seen once. Comments on this clonotype: What it binds is unknown.

Patients sequenced had flow cytometry evidence of CD8+CD57+ cell expansion. None of the patients had been given any therapy when their blood was sampled. CDR1 is MNHEY, CDR2 SVGEGT, per germline. Trimming shortened V by 5 bases and J by 3 bases, and 20 bases separated the two germline ends. CDR3 length equals 16 residues. The receptor's source is a human donor with aplastic anemia. Material: sorted CD4+, CD8+, or CD8+CD57+ T cells (not recorded which) from PBMCs. The gene calls are TRBV6-2 or TRBV6-3 and TRBJ2-7; weak D call: TRBD2 (6 bases). In nucleotides, the CDR3 is TGTGCCAGCAGTCCCACTAGCTTTCCAGGAGACTACGAGCAGTACTTC. Translated: CASSPTSFPGDYEQYF.